This T cell receptor beta chain was sequenced for a study of T cell responses to AZD1222 COVID-19 vaccine (dated by TCRdb to the early 2020s). Notes on the research overall: A total of about 250 trial participants underwent TCR sequencing, of whom under 220 had received two doses of AZD1222 and 26 had received two doses of the MenACWY control vaccine. Trial participants were enrolled by age into subgroups of 18-55, 56-69 and 70-plus years, and approximately 150, 30 and 60 TCR-sequenced participants, respectively, were included in these subgroups. The study at large found these results: Reportedly, almost half of the unique spike-specific TCRs recognized epitopes lying outside the regions that are mutated in the B.1.351 and B.1.1.7 variants. Because no day 14 peak-response samples were available, repertoires were characterized only after the peak T cell response. In the small 56-69-year group, the increase in depth fell short of significance, most likely because of low power. Participants were mostly white British and included more females than males, and it was suggested by the authors that clonal diversity may have been underestimated. Vaccine-associated CD4 TCRs spanned the whole spike protein, with dominant responses in regions 160-218 and 743-854. After two AZD1222 doses, both the breadth and the depth of spike-specific TCRs were significantly higher than at day 0 and than in MenACWY recipients. Conclusions about previously exposed vaccinees are limited, since just 5 or 6 AZD1222 recipients were seropositive for SARS-CoV-2 at baseline.

According to the study, the label for this sample's time point signals: about 28 days (+/-7) after the second vaccine dose. AZD1222 recipients whose second dose came at about 4 weeks and those whose second dose came at about 12 weeks were combined into one group, since spike-specific TCR depth and breadth did not differ between the two schedules. The vaccinee samples were drawn from two UK trials, COV001 and COV002, one of which was a single-blind randomized controlled phase 2/3 trial testing AZD1222 (ChAdOx1 nCoV-19) in healthy adults. Trial participant PBMC samples were collected at day 0 and day 28 after the second dose for TCRbeta chain sequencing. CDR1 and CDR2 are read off the germline V gene as SNHLY and FYNNEI. V lost 7 bases and J lost 8 bases, and the count of bases not matched to a germline gene is 8. The CDR3 spans 14 residues, from the cysteine through the phenylalanine. Just the 42-base CDR3 DNA is kept, in frame starting at base 1.

About this clone itself: No antigen is known for it. Qualities for individual bases were not recorded, and no much larger clone is one base off.

The CDR3 regions of human TCRbeta chains were analyzed by immunosequencing. In the authors' own workflow: TCRs in the repertoires were matched against a reference library of SARS-CoV-2-specific TCRs that had been generated with the MIRA antigen-specificity platform. Breadth was defined as the fraction of unique TCRs that were SARS-CoV-2-associated. Depth was defined as the fraction of total T cells that were SARS-CoV-2-associated. Each spike-specific TCR was assigned to its reactive spike region and to a CD4 or CD8 class using the MIRA data. Log10-transformed breadth and depth values were compared by one-way ANOVA with Sidak's multiple comparisons tests. The clones in this table, taken by TCRdb from immuneACCESS, are in-frame only. Not every clone is retained; where verified, under half of the shortfall comes from an unresolved V gene, and the cause of the rest is unknown. D and trimming were read from the DNA, whereas the V and J calls and clone size are those reported in that table. Here the sample has roughly 120,000 clones; around 89% occur a single time. The ten largest clones add up to about 7.1% of the sample.

This receptor chain uses TRBV2 and TRBJ2-1; 10 nucleotides in the junction match TRBD1. This specimen was peripheral blood, taken 28 days after the second AZD1222 dose. This receptor was taken from an adult who received the AZD1222 COVID-19 vaccine. In nucleotide form, the sequence is TGTGCCAGCAAGACGGGACAGGGGTCTGATGAGCAGTTCTTC. Its protein reads: CASKTGQGSDEQFF.